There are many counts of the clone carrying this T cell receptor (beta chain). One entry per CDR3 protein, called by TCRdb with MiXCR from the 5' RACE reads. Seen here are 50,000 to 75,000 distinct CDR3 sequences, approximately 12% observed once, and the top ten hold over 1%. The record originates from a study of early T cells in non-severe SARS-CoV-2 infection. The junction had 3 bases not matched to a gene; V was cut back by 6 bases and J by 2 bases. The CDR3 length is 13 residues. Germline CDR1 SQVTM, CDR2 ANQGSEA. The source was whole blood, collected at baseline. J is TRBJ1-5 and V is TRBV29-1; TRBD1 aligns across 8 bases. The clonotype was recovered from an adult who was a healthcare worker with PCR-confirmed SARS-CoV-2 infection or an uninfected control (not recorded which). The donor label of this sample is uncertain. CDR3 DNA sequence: TGCAGCGTAGCGACAGGGGGCAATCAGCCCCAGCATTTT. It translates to CSVATGGNQPQHF.